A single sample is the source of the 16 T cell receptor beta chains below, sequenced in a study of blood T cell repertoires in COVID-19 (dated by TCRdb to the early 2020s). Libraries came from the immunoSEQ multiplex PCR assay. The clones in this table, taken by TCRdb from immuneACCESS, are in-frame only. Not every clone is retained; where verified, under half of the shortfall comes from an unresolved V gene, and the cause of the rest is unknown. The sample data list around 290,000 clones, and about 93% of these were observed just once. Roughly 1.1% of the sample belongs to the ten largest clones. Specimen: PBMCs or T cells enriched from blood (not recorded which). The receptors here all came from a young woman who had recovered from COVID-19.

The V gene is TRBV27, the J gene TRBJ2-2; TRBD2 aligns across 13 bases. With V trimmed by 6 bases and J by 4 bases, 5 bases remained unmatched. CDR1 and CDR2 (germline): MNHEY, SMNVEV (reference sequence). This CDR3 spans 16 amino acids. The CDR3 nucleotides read TGTGCCAGCAGACCGCGGACTAGCGGGAGCACCGGGGAGCTGTTTTTT. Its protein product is CASRPRTSGSTGELFF.

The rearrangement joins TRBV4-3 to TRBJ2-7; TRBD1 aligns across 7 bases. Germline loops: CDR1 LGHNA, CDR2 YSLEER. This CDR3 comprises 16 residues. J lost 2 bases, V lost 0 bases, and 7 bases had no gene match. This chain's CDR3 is CASSQEMGTDTYEQYF. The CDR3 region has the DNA TGCGCCAGCAGCCAAGAGATGGGGACAGACACCTACGAGCAGTACTTC.

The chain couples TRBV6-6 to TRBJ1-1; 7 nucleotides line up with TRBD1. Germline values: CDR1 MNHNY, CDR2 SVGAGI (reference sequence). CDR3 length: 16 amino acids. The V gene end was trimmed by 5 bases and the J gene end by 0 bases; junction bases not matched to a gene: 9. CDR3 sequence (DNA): TGTGCCAGCAGTCAAACAGGGGCCCCCATGAACACTGAAGCTTTCTTT. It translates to CASSQTGAPMNTEAFF.

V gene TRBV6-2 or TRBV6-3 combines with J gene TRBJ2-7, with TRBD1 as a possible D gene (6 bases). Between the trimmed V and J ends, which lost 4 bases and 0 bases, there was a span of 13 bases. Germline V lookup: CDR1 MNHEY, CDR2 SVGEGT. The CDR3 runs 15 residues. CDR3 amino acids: CASSSRQAGSYEQYF. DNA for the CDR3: TGTGCCAGCAGTTCACGACAGGCGGGCTCCTACGAGCAGTACTTC.

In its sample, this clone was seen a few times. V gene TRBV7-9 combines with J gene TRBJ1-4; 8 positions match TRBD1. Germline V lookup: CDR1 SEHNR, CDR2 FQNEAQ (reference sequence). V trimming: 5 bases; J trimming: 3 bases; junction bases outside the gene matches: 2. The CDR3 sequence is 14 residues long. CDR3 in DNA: TGTGCCAGCAGCCAGGGACAGGCTAATGAAAAACTGTTTTTT. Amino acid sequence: CASSQGQANEKLFF.

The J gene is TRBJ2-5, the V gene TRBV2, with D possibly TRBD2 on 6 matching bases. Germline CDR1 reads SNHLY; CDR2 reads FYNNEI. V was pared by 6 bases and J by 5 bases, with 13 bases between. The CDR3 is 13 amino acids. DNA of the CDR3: TGTGCCAGCAGAAGTGCGGGGCTTGAGACCCAGTACTTC. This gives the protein CASRSAGLETQYF.

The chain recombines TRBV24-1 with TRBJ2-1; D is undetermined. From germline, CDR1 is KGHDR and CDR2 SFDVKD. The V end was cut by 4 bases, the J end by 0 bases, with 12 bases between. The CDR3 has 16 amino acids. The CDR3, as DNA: TGTGCCACCAGTGACCCGAGTGCCTCCTCCTACAATGAGCAGTTCTTC. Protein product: CATSDPSASSYNEQFF.

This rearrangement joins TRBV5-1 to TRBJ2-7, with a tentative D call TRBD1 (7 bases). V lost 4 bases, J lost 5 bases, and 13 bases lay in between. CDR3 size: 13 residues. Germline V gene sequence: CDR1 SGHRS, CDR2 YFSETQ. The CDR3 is CASSNRGGDEQYF. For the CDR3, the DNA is TGCGCCAGCAGCAACAGGGGAGGCGACGAGCAGTACTTC.

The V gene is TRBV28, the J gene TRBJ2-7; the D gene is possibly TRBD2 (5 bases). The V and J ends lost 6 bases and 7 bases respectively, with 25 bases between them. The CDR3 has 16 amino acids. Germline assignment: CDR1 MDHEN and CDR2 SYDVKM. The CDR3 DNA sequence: TGTGCCAGCAGCCCACCCCCTAGCTACCCTATGGGGGAGCAGTACTTC. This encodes CASSPPPSYPMGEQYF.

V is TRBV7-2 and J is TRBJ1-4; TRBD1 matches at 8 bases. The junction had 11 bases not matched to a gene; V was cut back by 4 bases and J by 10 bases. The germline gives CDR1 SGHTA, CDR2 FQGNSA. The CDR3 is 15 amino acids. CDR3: CASSYYPGQEAKLFF. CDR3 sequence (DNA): TGTGCCAGCAGCTACTATCCGGGACAGGAAGCAAAACTGTTTTTT. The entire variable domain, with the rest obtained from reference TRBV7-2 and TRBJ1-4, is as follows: GAGVSQSPSNKVTEKGKDVELRCDPISGHTALYWYRQSLGQGLEFLIYFQGNSAPDKSGLPSDRFSAERTGGSVSTLTIQRTQQEDSAVYLCASSYYPGQEAKLFFGSGTQLSVL.

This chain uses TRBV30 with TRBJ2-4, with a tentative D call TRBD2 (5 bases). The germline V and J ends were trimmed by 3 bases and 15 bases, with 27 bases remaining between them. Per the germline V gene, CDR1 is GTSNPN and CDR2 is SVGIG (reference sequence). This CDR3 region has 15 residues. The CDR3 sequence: CAWSLGSSGLTRTYF. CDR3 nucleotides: TGTGCCTGGAGCCTAGGGTCTTCAGGACTCACGAGAACGTACTTC.

In nucleotides, the CDR3 is TGTGCCAGCACCGCCTTGGGGGCGGGAGGGAATGAGCAGTTCTTC. It translates to CASTALGAGGNEQFF. The chain combines TRBV28 with TRBJ2-1, with 9 bases fitting TRBD2. Germline V gene sequence: CDR1 MDHEN, CDR2 SYDVKM. Germline trimming cut 7 bases from V and 7 bases from J; bases unmatched to any gene: 11. This CDR3 region has 15 residues.

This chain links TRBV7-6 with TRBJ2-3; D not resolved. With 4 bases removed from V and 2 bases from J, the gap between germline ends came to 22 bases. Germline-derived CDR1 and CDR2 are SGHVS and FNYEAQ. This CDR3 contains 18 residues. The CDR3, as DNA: TGTGCCAGCAGCTCAAATACCTTACTGGTGGCGGCCACAGATACGCAGTATTTT. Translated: CASSSNTLLVAATDTQYF.

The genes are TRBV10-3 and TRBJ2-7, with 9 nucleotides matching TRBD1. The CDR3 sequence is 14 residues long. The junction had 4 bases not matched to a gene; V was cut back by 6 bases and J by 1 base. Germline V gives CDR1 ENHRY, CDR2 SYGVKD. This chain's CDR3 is CAISLGQGSYEQYF. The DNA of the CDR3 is TGTGCCATCAGCCTCGGACAGGGGTCCTACGAGCAGTACTTC.

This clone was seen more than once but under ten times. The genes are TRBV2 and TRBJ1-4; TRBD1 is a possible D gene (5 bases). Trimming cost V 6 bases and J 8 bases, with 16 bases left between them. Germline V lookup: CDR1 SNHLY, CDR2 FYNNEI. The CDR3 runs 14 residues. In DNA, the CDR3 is TGTGCCAGCAGACCCAGGGAACTCTGGGAAAAACTGTTTTTT. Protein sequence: CASRPRELWEKLFF.

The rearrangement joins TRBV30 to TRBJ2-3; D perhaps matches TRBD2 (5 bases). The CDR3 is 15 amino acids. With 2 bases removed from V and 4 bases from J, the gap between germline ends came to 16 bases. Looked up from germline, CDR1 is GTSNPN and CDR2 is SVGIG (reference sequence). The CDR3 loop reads CAWSTSRGLADTQYF. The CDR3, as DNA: TGTGCCTGGAGTACCAGCCGAGGGCTGGCAGATACGCAGTATTTT.